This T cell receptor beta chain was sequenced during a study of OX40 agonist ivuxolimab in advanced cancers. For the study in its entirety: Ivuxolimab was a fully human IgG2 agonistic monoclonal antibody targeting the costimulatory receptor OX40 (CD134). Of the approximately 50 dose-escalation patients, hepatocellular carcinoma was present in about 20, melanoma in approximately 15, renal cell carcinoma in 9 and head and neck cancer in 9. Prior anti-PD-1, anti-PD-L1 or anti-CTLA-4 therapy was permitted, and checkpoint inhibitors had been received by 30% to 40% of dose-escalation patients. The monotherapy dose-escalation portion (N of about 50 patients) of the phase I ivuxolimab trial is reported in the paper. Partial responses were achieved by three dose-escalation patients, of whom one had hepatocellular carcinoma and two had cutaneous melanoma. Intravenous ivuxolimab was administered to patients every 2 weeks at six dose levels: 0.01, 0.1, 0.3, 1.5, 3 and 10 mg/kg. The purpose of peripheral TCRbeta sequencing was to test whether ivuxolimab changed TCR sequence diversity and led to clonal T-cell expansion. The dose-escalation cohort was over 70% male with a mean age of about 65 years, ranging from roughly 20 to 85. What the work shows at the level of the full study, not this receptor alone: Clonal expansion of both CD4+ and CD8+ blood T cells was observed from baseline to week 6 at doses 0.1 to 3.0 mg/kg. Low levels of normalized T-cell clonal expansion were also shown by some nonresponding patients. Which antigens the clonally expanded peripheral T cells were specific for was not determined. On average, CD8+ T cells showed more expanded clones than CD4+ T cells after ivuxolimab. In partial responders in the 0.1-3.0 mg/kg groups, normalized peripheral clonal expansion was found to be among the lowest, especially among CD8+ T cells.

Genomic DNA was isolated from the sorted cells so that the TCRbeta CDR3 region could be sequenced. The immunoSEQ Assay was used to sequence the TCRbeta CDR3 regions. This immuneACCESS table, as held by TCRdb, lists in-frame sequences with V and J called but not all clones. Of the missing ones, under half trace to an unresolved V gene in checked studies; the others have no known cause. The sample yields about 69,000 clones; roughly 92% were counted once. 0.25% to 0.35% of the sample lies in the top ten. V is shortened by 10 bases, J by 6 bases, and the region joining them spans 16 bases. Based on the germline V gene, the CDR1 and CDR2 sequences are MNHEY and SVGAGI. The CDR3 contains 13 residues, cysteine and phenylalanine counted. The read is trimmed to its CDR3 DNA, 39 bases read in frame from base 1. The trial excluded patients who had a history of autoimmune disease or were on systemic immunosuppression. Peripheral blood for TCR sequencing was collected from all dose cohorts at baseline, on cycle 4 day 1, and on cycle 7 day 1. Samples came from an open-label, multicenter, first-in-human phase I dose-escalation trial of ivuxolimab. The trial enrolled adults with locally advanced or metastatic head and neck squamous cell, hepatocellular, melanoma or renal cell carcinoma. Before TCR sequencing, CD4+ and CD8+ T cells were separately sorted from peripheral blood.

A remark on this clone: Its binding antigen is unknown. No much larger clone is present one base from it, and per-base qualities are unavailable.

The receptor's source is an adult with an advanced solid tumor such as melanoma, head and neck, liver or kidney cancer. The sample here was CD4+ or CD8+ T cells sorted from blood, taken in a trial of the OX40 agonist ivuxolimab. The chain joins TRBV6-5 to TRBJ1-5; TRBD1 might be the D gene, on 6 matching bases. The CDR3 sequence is CAIKGGSGQPQHF. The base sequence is TGTGCCATTAAGGGGGGGAGCGGTCAGCCCCAGCATTTT.